This T cell receptor beta chain was retrieved from a study of blood T cell repertoires in COVID-19. Study summary: Nucleic acid was either cDNA or gDNA, and it came from T cells, B-cell-depleted T cells, or PBMCs.

V gave up 6 bases and J gave up 8 bases, with 7 bases separating them. Germline assignment: CDR1 KGHDR and CDR2 SFDVKD. The CDR3 covers 11 residues. TCRdb's table, derived via immunoSEQ multiplex PCR, lists solely in-frame clones and lacks some. The sample lists some 300,000 clones; around 86% were seen once. The sequence was collected from a woman aged 40-49 years who had recovered from COVID-19. The chain joins TRBV24-1 to TRBJ2-1; D not certain. The specimen was PBMCs or T cells enriched from blood (not recorded which). The CDR3 DNA sequence: TGTGCCACCAGTAGCGCGGATGAGCAGTTCTTC. As protein: CATSSADEQFF.